Detailed here is one T cell receptor (beta chain). The data derive from a study of blood T cell repertoires in COVID-19. Study in general: From the United States, Italy and Spain came samples of acute and convalescent COVID-19. PBMCs, B-cell-depleted T cells, or T cells were the source of the cDNA or gDNA that made up the material.

Germline trimming cut 5 bases from V and 7 bases from J; bases unmatched to any gene: 6. Germline assignment: CDR1 SGHDT and CDR2 YYEEEE. This CDR3 comprises 14 residues. Authors' processing steps: From reference gene primer amplification, estimates of nucleated cell counts were derived. Clones were read by immunoSEQ multiplex PCR, and TCRdb kept only the in-frame ones, dropping some. The V and J calls and clone size come from that table; D and trimming were worked out from the DNA. The table shows about 150,000 clones, with approximately 84% occurring only once. The sequencing sample was made of peripheral blood. This chain connects TRBV5-6 to TRBJ2-2, with TRBD1 matching 9 bases. This TCR came from a man between 18 and 29 years old with active or convalescent COVID-19. CDR3 region: CASRRTGEGGELFF. The CDR3 DNA sequence: TGTGCCAGCAGGCGGACAGGGGAGGGCGGGGAGCTGTTTTTT.